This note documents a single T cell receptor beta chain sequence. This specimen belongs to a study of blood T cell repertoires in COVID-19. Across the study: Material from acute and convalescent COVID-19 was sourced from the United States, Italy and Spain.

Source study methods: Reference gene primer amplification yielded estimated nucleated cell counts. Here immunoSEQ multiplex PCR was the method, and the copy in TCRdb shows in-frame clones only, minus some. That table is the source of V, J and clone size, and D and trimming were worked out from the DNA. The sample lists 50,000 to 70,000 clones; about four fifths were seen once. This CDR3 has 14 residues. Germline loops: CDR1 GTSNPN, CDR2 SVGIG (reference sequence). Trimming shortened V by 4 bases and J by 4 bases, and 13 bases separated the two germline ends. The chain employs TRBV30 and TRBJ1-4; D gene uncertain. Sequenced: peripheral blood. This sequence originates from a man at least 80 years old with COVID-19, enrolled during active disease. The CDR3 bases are TGTGCCTGGACCCTTCCCGGGATTAATGAAAAACTGTTTTTT. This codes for CAWTLPGINEKLFF.